Listed below are T cell receptor beta chains from one sample, sequenced in a study of blood T cell repertoires in COVID-19. The table came from immunoSEQ multiplex PCR; TCRdb's copy has only in-frame clones and leaves some out. The repertoire consists of about 120,000 clones, with around 84% occurring once and the leading ten covering roughly 3.5%. Sequencing was done on a sample of PBMCs or T cells enriched from blood (not recorded which). These receptors were taken from a woman in her thirties who had recovered from COVID-19. CDR3s include the opening cysteine and the closing phenylalanine or tryptophan. A D gene is named only where the DNA matches it firmly. Clone size is given for some rows only: seen once, a few or many times, or a class if the clone is expanded.

size	V	D	J	CDR3	DNA
-	TRBV4-1	TRBD1	TRBJ1-2	CASSYGGGQGDYGYTF	TGCGCCAGCTCTTATGGTGGGGGACAGGGGGACTATGGCTACACCTTC
-	TRBV5-1	-	TRBJ1-1	CASSVRWDTEAFF	TGCGCCAGCAGTGTGAGGTGGGACACTGAAGCTTTCTTT
once	TRBV28	TRBD2	TRBJ2-7	CASSGNKGLPGLAVYEQYF	TGTGCCAGCAGTGGCAATAAGGGCCTCCCGGGACTAGCGGTCTACGAGCAGTACTTC
-	TRBV7-2	-	TRBJ2-2	CASSPQGLVNTGELFF	TGTGCCAGCAGTCCACAGGGCTTAGTTAACACCGGGGAGCTGTTTTTT
-	TRBV10-1	TRBD1	TRBJ2-1	CARGQGTGNEQFF	TGCGCCAGGGGACAGGGGACTGGGAATGAGCAGTTCTTC
-	TRBV24-1	-	TRBJ2-3	CATSGQPTDTQYF	TGTGCCACCAGTGGACAGCCCACAGATACGCAGTATTTT
-	TRBV4-2	TRBD1	TRBJ2-7	CASSPLGGTGATEQYF	TGTGCCAGCAGCCCACTCGGCGGGACAGGGGCGACCGAGCAGTACTTC
-	TRBV7-9	-	TRBJ2-2	CASSLASGGELFF	TGTGCCAGCAGCTTAGCGAGCGGCGGGGAGCTGTTTTTT
-	TRBV6-1	TRBD1	TRBJ2-7	CASSAGPDRGAGYEQYF	TGTGCCAGCAGTGCAGGTCCGGACAGGGGGGCAGGGTACGAGCAGTACTTC
-	TRBV4-1	TRBD1	TRBJ2-5	CASSQPPGQRETQYF	TGCGCCAGCAGCCAACCACCGGGACAGAGGGAGACCCAGTACTTC
-	TRBV4-1	-	TRBJ1-5	CASSQAQYNQPQHF	TGCGCCAGCAGCCAAGCACAGTACAATCAGCCCCAGCATTTT
-	TRBV20-1	TRBD1	TRBJ2-2	CSASNRGNTGELFF	TGCAGTGCTAGTAACAGGGGGAACACCGGGGAGCTGTTTTTT
-	TRBV6-2/TRBV6-3	-	TRBJ1-2	CASSPTGPYNYGYTF	TGTGCCAGCAGTCCGACAGGACCCTATAACTATGGCTACACCTTC
-	TRBV5-4	-	TRBJ2-3	CASRDWGGYSDRSDTQYF	TGTGCCAGCAGAGATTGGGGCGGTTACAGCGATCGATCGGATACGCAGTATTTT
-	TRBV5-5	TRBD2	TRBJ2-1	CASSLAGGLDEQFF	TGTGCCAGCAGTTTAGCGGGAGGGTTGGATGAGCAGTTCTTC
-	TRBV5-5	TRBD2	TRBJ2-3	CASSPRAGGPGNTQYF	TGTGCCAGCAGCCCTCGAGCGGGAGGGCCCGGAAATACGCAGTATTTT
-	TRBV27	TRBD1	TRBJ2-6	CASSPGQYSSGANVLTF	TGTGCCAGCAGTCCGGGACAGTATAGCTCTGGGGCCAACGTCCTGACTTTC
-	TRBV28	TRBD1	TRBJ1-6	CASRERTGGDYSPLHF	TGTGCCAGCAGGGAACGGACAGGGGGCGATTATTCACCCCTCCACTTT
-	TRBV7-3	TRBD2	TRBJ2-1	CASSHTSAAYNEQFF	TGTGCCAGCAGCCATACTAGCGCCGCCTACAATGAGCAGTTCTTC
-	TRBV4-1	-	TRBJ1-3	CASSRVVGAGNTIYF	TGCGCCAGCAGTCGGGTCGTAGGGGCTGGAAACACCATATATTTT
-	TRBV27	-	TRBJ1-1	CASGRNTEAFF	TGTGCCAGCGGGAGAAACACTGAAGCTTTCTTT
-	TRBV14	-	TRBJ1-4	CASSRQEWWKLFF	TGTGCCAGCAGCCGGCAAGAATGGTGGAAACTGTTTTTT
-	TRBV28	TRBD1	TRBJ2-2	CATQQGSGELFF	TGTGCCACACAACAGGGGTCCGGGGAGCTGTTTTTT
many	TRBV6-5	TRBD2	TRBJ2-7	CASRSRQGGIHEQYF	TGTGCCAGCAGATCCCGCCAGGGAGGGATACACGAGCAGTACTTC
-	TRBV3-1/TRBV3-2	-	TRBJ1-1	CASSQAWGPEAFF	TGTGCCAGCAGCCAAGCCTGGGGGCCTGAAGCTTTCTTT
-	TRBV11-1	TRBD1	TRBJ1-2	CASSYTGQSGYTF	TGTGCCAGCAGCTATACGGGACAGAGTGGCTACACCTTC
few	TRBV6-5	-	TRBJ1-1	CASSRRHPNTEAFF	TGTGCCAGCAGTCGGCGACATCCGAACACTGAAGCTTTCTTT
once	TRBV5-4	-	TRBJ1-2	CASSGRAGIYGYTF	TGTGCCAGCAGCGGCCGCGCAGGGATTTATGGCTACACCTTC
-	TRBV30	-	TRBJ2-7	CAWSGVSKPGYEQYF	TGTGCCTGGAGTGGCGTCTCCAAGCCCGGTTACGAGCAGTACTTC
once	TRBV4-1	TRBD2	TRBJ2-3	CASSQDRDYSSTDTQYF	TGCGCCAGCAGCCAAGATCGGGACTACTCTAGCACAGATACGCAGTATTTT
-	TRBV28	TRBD2	TRBJ2-1	CASSIPLGAGGYNEQFF	TGTGCCAGCAGTATACCCCTCGGGGCGGGGGGGTACAATGAGCAGTTCTTC
-	TRBV4-3	TRBD2	TRBJ2-2	CASSQGPGTSGSTGELFF	TGCGCCAGCAGCCAGGGGCCCGGGACTAGCGGGAGTACCGGGGAGCTGTTTTTT
-	TRBV28	TRBD1	TRBJ1-2	CASRETGGSYGYTF	TGTGCCAGCAGGGAGACAGGGGGCAGCTATGGCTACACCTTC
-	TRBV27	-	TRBJ2-1	CASSSLAYENEQFF	TGTGCCAGCAGTTCCCTAGCGTATGAGAATGAGCAGTTCTTC
-	TRBV19	-	TRBJ1-1	CASSMMGGLEAFF	TGTGCCAGTAGTATGATGGGGGGGTTGGAAGCTTTCTTT
-	TRBV24-1	TRBD2	TRBJ2-1	CATSDFGSGTSGNRNEQFF	TGTGCCACCAGTGATTTTGGGTCCGGGACTAGCGGGAATCGCAATGAGCAGTTCTTC
-	TRBV19	TRBD1	TRBJ2-4	CASIPWVSTGEFFKNIQYF	TGTGCCAGTATCCCATGGGTTTCGACAGGGGAGTTTTTCAAAAACATTCAGTACTTC
-	TRBV5-6	-	TRBJ1-4	CASSCESGGEKLFF	TGTGCCAGCAGCTGTGAATCGGGTGGTGAAAAACTGTTTTTT
once	TRBV11-2	TRBD2	TRBJ2-2	CASSLDGEGTGELFF	TGTGCCAGCAGCTTAGATGGGGAGGGCACCGGGGAGCTGTTTTTT
-	TRBV5-8	-	TRBJ2-3	CASSLLGSKGDTQYF	TGTGCCAGCAGCTTGCTTGGGAGTAAAGGAGATACGCAGTATTTT
-	TRBV28	-	TRBJ2-7	CASSLFPGQVGWEQYF	TGTGCCAGCAGTTTATTTCCAGGGCAGGTTGGGTGGGAGCAGTACTTC
-	TRBV19	TRBD1	TRBJ1-5	CASRTGLNQPQHF	TGTGCCAGCCGGACAGGGCTTAATCAGCCCCAGCATTTT
-	TRBV19	TRBD1	TRBJ2-1	CASRTEDRVHEQFF	TGTGCCAGTAGGACAGAGGACAGGGTTCACGAGCAGTTCTTC
-	TRBV28	-	TRBJ1-3	CASSRGTTNTIYF	TGTGCCAGCAGTCGCGGCACAACAAACACCATATATTTT
-	TRBV7-2	-	TRBJ2-7	CASTQRTGSYEQYF	TGTGCCAGCACCCAAAGAACAGGGAGTTACGAGCAGTACTTC
-	TRBV4-1	-	TRBJ2-1	CASSPAGARRVGVPYNEQFF	TGCGCCAGCAGCCCAGCAGGGGCCCGCAGGGTCGGGGTGCCGTACAATGAGCAGTTCTTC
-	TRBV30	-	TRBJ2-5	CAWSDRDFKETQYF	TGTGCCTGGAGTGACCGGGACTTTAAAGAGACCCAGTACTTC
-	TRBV6-2/TRBV6-3	TRBD2	TRBJ2-3	CASSYSLKGLADSDTQYF	TGTGCCAGCAGTTACTCGCTCAAGGGACTAGCGGACTCAGATACGCAGTATTTT
-	TRBV28	TRBD2	TRBJ2-2	CASTLYASGQGSTSGRGGELFF	TGTGCCAGCACCCTTTATGCGTCGGGACAGGGTAGTACTAGCGGGAGAGGCGGGGAGCTGTTTTTT